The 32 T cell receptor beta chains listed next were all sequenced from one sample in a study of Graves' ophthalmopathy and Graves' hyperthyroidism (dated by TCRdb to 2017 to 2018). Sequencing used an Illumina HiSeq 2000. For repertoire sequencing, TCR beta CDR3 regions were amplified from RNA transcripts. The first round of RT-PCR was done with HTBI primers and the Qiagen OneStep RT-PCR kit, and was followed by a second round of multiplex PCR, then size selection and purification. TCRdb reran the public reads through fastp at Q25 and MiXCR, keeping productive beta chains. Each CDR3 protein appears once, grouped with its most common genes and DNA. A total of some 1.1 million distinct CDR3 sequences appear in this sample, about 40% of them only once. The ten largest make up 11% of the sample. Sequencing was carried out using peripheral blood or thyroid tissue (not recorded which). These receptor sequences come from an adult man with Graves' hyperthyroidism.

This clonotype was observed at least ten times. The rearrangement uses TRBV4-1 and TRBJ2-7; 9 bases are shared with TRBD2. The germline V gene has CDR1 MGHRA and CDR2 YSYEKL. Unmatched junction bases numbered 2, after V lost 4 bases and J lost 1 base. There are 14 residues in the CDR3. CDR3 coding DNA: TGCGCCAGCAGCCGACTAGCGGAGTCCTACGAGCAGTACTTC. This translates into CASSRLAESYEQYF.

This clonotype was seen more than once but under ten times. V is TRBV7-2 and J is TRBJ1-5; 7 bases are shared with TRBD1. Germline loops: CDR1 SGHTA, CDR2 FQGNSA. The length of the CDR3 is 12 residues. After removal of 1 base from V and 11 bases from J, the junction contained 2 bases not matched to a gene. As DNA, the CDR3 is TGTGCCAGCAGCTTAGGGGACAGCGCCCAGCATTTT. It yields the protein CASSLGDSAQHF.

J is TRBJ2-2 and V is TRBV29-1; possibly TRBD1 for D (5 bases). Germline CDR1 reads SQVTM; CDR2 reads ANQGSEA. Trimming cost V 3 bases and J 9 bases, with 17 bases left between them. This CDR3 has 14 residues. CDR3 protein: CSVDAGMILRELFF. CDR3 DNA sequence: TGCAGCGTTGACGCAGGGATGATTCTACGGGAGCTGTTTTTT.

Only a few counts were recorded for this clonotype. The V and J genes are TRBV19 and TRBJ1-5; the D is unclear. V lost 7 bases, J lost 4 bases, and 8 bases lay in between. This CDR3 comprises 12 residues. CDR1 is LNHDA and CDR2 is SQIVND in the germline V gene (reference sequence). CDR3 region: CASNWVNQPQHF. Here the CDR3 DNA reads TGTGCCAGTAATTGGGTTAATCAGCCCCAGCATTTT. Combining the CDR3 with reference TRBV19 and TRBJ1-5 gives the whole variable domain DGGITQSPKYLFRKEGQNVTLSCEQNLNHDAMYWYRQDPGQGLRLIYYSQIVNDFQKGDIAEGYSVSREKKESFPLTVTSAQKNPTAFYLCASNWVNQPQHFGDGTRLSIL.

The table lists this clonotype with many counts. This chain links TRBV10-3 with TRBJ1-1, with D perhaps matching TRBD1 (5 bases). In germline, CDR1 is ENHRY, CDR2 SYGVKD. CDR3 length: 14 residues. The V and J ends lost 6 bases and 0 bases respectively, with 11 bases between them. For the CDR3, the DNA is TGTGCCATCAGCGAGGGGACGGTGAACACTGAAGCTTTCTTT. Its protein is CAISEGTVNTEAFF.

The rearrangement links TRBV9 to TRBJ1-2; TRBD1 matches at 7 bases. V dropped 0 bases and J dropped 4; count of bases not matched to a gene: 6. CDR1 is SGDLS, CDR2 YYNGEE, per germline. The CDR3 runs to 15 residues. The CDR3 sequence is CASSVEGAPRYGYTF. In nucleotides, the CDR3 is TGTGCCAGCAGCGTAGAGGGGGCGCCCCGCTATGGCTACACCTTC.

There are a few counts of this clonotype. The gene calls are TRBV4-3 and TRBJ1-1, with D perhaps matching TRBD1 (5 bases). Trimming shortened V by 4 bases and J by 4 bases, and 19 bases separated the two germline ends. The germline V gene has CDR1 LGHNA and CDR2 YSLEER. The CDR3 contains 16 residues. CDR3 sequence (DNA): TGCGCCAGCAGCCCGAAACACCATACAGGATTCACTGAAGCTTTCTTT. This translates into CASSPKHHTGFTEAFF.

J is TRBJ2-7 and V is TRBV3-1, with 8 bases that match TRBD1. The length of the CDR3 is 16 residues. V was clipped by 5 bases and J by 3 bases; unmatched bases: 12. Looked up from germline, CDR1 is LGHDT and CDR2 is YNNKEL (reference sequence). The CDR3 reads CASSLSNPDRDYEQYF. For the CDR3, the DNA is TGTGCCAGCAGCTTGTCCAACCCGGACAGGGACTACGAGCAGTACTTC.

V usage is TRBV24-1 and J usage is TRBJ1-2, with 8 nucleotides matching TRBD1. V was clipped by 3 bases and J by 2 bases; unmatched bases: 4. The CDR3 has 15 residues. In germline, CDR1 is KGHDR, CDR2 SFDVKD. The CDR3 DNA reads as TGTGCCACCAGTGATACCCGACAGGGGAACTATGGCTACACCTTC. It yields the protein CATSDTRQGNYGYTF.

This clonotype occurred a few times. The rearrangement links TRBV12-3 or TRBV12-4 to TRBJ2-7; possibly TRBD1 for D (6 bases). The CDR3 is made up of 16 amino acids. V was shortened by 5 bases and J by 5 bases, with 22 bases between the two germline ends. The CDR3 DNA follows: TGTGCCAGCAGTCTACGGGACACCATATTTTCGCACGAGCAGTACTTC. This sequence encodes CASSLRDTIFSHEQYF.

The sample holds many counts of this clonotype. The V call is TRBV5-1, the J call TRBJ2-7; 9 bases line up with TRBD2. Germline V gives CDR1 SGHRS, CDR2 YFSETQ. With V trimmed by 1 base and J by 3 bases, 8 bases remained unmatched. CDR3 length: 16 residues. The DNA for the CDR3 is TGCGCCAGCAGCTTGTCGGGACTAGCTGCCGACTACGAGCAGTACTTC. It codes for CASSLSGLAADYEQYF.

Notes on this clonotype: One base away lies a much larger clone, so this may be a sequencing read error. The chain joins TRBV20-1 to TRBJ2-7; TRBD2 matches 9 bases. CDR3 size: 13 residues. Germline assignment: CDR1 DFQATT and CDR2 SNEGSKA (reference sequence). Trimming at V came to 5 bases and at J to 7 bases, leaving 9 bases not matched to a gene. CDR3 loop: CSACGSGSREQYF. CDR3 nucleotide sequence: TGCAGTGCTTGCGGTAGCGGGAGTAGGGAGCAGTACTTC.

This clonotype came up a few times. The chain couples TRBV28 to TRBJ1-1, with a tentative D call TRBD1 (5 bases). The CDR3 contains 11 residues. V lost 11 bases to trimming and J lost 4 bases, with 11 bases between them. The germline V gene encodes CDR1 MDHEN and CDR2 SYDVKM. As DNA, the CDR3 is TGTGCCTCCTCAGGGATCACTGAAGCTTTCTTT. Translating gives CASSGITEAFF.

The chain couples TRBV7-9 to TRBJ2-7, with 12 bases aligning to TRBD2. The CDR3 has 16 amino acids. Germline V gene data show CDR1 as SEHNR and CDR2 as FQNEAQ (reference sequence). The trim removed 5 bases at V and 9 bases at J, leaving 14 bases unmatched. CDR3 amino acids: CASSQAGLAGPTGQYF. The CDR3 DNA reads TGTGCCAGCAGCCAGGCAGGACTAGCGGGACCCACGGGGCAGTACTTC. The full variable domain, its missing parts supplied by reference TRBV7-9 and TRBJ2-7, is DTGVSQNPRHKITKRGQNVTFRCDPISEHNRLYWYRQTLGQGPEFLTYFQNEAQLEKSRLLSDRFSAERPKGSFSTLEIQRTEQGDSAMYLCASSQAGLAGPTGQYFGPGTRLTVT.

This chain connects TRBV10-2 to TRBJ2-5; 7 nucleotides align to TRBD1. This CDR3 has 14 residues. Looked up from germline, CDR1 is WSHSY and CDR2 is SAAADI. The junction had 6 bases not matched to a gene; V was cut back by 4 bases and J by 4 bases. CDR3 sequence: CASSGTTGRETQYF. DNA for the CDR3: TGCGCCAGCAGTGGAACGACAGGGCGAGAGACCCAGTACTTC.

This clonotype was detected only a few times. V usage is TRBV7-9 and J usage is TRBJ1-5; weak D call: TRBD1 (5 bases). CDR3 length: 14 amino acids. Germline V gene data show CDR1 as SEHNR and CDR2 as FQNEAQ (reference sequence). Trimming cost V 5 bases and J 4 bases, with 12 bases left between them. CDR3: CASSPDSENQPQHF. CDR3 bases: TGTGCCAGCAGCCCCGACAGCGAGAATCAGCCCCAGCATTTT.

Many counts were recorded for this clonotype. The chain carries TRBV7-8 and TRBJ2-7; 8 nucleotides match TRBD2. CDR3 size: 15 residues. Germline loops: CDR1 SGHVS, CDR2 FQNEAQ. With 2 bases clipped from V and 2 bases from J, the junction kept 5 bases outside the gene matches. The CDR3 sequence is CASSLLAGSTYEQYF. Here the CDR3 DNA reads TGTGCCAGCAGCTTATTAGCGGGATCCACCTACGAGCAGTACTTC.

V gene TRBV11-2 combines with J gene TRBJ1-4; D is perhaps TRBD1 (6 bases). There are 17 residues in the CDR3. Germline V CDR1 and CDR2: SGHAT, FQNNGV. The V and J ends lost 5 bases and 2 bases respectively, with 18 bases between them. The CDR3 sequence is CASSVDRSGTTNEKLFF. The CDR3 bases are TGTGCCAGCAGCGTGGACAGATCCGGGACCACTAATGAAAAACTGTTTTTT.

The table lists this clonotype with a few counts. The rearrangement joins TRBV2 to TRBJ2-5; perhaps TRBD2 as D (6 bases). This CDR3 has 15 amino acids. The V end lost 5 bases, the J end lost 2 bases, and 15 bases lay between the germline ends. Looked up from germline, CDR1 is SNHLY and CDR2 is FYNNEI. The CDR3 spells CASSLTGVGQETQYF. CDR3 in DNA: TGTGCCAGCAGTCTGACGGGGGTGGGGCAAGAGACCCAGTACTTC.

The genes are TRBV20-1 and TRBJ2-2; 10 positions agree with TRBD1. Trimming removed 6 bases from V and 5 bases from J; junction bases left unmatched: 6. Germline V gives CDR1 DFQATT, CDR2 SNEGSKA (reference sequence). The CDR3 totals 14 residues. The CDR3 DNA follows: TGCAGTGCCGGACAGGGGGGAGGGACCGGGGAGCTGTTTTTT. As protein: CSAGQGGGTGELFF.

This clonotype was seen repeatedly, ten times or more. CDR3 residues: CASGDKAGGQETQYF. The CDR3 DNA is TGTGCCAGCGGAGATAAAGCCGGGGGGCAAGAGACCCAGTACTTC. This chain links TRBV7-9 with TRBJ2-5; TRBD2 aligns across 7 bases. Germline assignment: CDR1 SEHNR and CDR2 FQNEAQ (reference sequence). V was clipped by 8 bases and J by 2 bases; unmatched bases: 11. The CDR3 contains 15 residues.

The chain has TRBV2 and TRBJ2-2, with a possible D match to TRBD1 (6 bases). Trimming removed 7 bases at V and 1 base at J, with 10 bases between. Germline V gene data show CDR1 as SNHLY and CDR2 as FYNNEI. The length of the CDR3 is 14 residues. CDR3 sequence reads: CASTEQGNTGELFF. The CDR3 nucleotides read TGTGCCAGCACCGAACAGGGGAACACCGGGGAGCTGTTTTTT.

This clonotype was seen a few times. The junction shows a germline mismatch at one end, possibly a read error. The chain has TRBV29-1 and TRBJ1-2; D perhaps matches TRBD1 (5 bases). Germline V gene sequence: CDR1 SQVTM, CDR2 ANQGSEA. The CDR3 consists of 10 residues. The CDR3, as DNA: TGCAGCGTCCGGGACGGTGGCAACACCTTC. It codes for CSVRDGGNTF.

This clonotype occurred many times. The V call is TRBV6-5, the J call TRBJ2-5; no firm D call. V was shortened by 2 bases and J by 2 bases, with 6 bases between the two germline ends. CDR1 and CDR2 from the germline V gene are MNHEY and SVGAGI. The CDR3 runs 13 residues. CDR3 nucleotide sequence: TGTGCCAGCAGTTACGGCCAGCAAGAGACCCAGTACTTC. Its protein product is CASSYGQQETQYF.

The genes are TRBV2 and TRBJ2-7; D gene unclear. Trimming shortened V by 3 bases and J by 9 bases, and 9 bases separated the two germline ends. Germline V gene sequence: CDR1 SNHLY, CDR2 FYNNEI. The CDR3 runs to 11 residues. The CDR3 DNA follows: TGTGCCAGCAGTGAGGGTTCGGCGCAGTACTTC. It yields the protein CASSEGSAQYF.

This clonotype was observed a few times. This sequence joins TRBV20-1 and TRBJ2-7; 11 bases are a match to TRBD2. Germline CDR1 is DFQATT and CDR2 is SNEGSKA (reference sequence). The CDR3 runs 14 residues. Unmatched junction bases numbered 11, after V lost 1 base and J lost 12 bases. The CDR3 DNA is TGCAGTGCTAGAGCTACTAGCGGGAGTCTTGTTTTGTACTTC. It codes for CSARATSGSLVLYF.

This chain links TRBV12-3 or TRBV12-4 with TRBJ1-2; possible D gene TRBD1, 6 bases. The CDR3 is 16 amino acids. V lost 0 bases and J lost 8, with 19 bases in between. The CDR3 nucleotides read TGTGCCAGCAGTTTAGCTGGTGGTATAGGGGGTCAAGGCTACACCTTC. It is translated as CASSLAGGIGGQGYTF.

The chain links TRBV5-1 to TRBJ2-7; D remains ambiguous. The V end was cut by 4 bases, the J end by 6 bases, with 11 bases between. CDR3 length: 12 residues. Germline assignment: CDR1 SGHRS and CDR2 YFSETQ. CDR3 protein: CASSLTLLEQYF. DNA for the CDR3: TGCGCCAGCAGCCTTACCCTCCTCGAGCAGTACTTC.

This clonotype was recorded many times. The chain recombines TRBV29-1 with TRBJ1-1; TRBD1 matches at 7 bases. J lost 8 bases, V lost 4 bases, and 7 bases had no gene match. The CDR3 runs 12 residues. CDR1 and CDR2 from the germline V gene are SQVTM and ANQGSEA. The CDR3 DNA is TGCAGCGTTGTACGGGAGACAGGGGAAGCTTTCTTT. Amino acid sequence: CSVVRETGEAFF.

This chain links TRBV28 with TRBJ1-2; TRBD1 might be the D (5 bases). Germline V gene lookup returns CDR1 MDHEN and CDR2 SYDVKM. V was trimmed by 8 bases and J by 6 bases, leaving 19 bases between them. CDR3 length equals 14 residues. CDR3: CASGPRGRNDGYTF. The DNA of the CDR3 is TGTGCCAGCGGCCCACGGGGACGGAATGATGGCTACACCTTC.

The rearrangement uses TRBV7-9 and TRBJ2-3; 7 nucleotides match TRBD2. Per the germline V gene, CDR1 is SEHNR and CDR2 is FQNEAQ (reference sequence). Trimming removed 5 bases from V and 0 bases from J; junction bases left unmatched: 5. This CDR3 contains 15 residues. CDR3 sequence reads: CASSRGERSTDTQYF. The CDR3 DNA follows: TGTGCCAGCAGCCGGGGGGAGCGAAGCACAGATACGCAGTATTTT. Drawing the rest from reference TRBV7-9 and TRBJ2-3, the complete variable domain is DTGVSQNPRHKITKRGQNVTFRCDPISEHNRLYWYRQTLGQGPEFLTYFQNEAQLEKSRLLSDRFSAERPKGSFSTLEIQRTEQGDSAMYLCASSRGERSTDTQYFGPGTRLTVL.

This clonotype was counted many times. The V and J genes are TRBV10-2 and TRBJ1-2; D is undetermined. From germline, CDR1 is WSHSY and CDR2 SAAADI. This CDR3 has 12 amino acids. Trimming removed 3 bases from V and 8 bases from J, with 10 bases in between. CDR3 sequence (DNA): TGCGCCAGCAGTGACGGCCTGGGGGGCTACACCTTC. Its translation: CASSDGLGGYTF.